The clone carrying this TCR beta chain occurred many times. This sample stems from a study of low-dose radiotherapy and immunotherapy resistance in tumors. As for the study in general: Treatment of Cohort 1 consisted of 0.5 Gy per fraction every 2 weeks, adding up to 6.5 Gy. Intravenous cyclophosphamide at 200 mg/m2 preceded radiation and immunotherapy by one day, every two weeks. Patients took 300 mg oral aspirin daily for four cycles from cycle 1 day 1. On an every-two-weeks schedule, patients received intravenous nivolumab 240 mg, along with ipilimumab 1 mg/kg every six weeks.

Noted time point: after trial treatment. As to treatment: LDRT plus nivolumab, ipilimumab, low-dose cyclophosphamide and aspirin (RACIN trial). Alpha- and beta-chain coverage of first-strand cDNA came from TRAV- and TRBV-specific primers. With a V-primer adapter and a constant-region primer, TCRs were amplified for approximately 19 PCR cycles. TCRdb re-derived calls from the reads in MiXCR, one entry per CDR3 protein. The data contain 95,000 to 100,000 distinct CDR3 sequences, about a fifth of them singletons. Trimming stripped 2 bases from V and 7 bases from J, with 6 bases between. Germline-derived CDR1 and CDR2 are SNHLY and FYNNEI. The CDR3 extends over 12 amino acids.

This TCR was sampled from a male donor with prostate cancer. The rearrangement links TRBV2 to TRBJ2-1; no firm D call. The material sequenced was PBMCs, taken after low-dose radiotherapy plus immunotherapy. The CDR3: CASSEPRNEQFF. In DNA, the CDR3 is TGTGCCAGCAGTGAACCCCGAAATGAGCAGTTCTTC.